What follows are 13 T cell receptor beta chains derived from one specimen sequenced in a study of response to subunit inactivated influenza vaccine. MiXCR, applied by TCRdb to the RT-PCR reads, yields one record per CDR3 protein. The sample consists of roughly 500,000 distinct CDR3 sequences, about 17% of them appearing once. The specimen was CD4+ T cells sorted from PBMCs, collected 23 to 25 months after vaccination. The origin of the receptors is a man aged 50-75 years who received an inactivated influenza vaccine.

J is TRBJ2-1 and V is TRBV2, with TRBD1 matching over 9 bases. J gave up 7 bases and V 6 bases, and 7 bases lay outside the gene matches. Per germline, CDR1 SNHLY and CDR2 FYNNEI. The CDR3 has 14 residues. DNA of the CDR3: TGTGCCAGCAGCGGTCGACAGGGGGGGAATGAGCAGTTCTTC. The encoded protein is CASSGRQGGNEQFF.

This clonotype has more than one count but fewer than ten. The rearrangement uses TRBV4-2 and TRBJ1-1; possibly TRBD1 for D (6 bases). V was trimmed by 2 bases and J by 9 bases, leaving 16 bases between them. This CDR3 is built from 14 residues. Germline V lookup: CDR1 LGHNA, CDR2 YNFKEQ. The CDR3 loop is CASSQKPGTTQAFF. For the CDR3, the DNA is TGTGCCAGCAGCCAAAAACCCGGGACAACTCAAGCTTTCTTT.

This clonotype was seen ten or more times. V and J are TRBV5-6 and TRBJ2-5, with 10 bases identical to TRBD1. Per the germline V gene, CDR1 is SGHDT and CDR2 is YYEEEE. The CDR3 runs to 15 residues. With V trimmed by 4 bases and J by 6 bases, 9 bases remained unmatched. The CDR3 nucleotides are TGTGCCAGCAGCCGATGGACAGGGGGGAGTCAGACCCAGTACTTC. Translated, it gives CASSRWTGGSQTQYF.

This clonotype occurred a few times. The CDR3 sequence is CASSRIGETQYF. Written as DNA, the CDR3 is TGTGCCAGCAGCCGAATTGGAGAGACCCAGTACTTC. The chain joins TRBV7-9 to TRBJ2-5; unclear D gene. CDR3 length equals 12 residues. The germline V and J ends were trimmed by 5 bases and 4 bases, with 8 bases remaining between them. Germline CDR1 is SEHNR and CDR2 is FQNEAQ (reference sequence).

The chain is built from TRBV11-2 and TRBJ1-6; TRBD1 matches 10 bases. Trimming cost V 1 base and J 0 bases; bases outside gene matches: 3. Germline CDR1 reads SGHAT; CDR2 reads FQNNGV. CDR3 length: 18 amino acids. The CDR3 here is CASSLGTGGSSYNSPLHF. CDR3 DNA sequence: TGTGCCAGCAGCTTAGGGACAGGGGGTAGCTCCTATAATTCACCCCTCCACTTT.

This clonotype was seen only once. The rearrangement links TRBV30 to TRBJ2-3; tentatively, D is TRBD1 (6 bases). The V and J ends lost 2 bases and 4 bases respectively, with 16 bases between them. The germline gives CDR1 GTSNPN, CDR2 SVGIG (reference sequence). The CDR3 is 15 amino acids. CDR3 sequence reads: CAWSLPVRGADTQYF. The DNA for the CDR3 is TGTGCCTGGAGTCTCCCGGTCAGGGGCGCAGATACGCAGTATTTT.

The chain is built from TRBV5-1 and TRBJ2-7; 11 bases are a match to TRBD2. The CDR3 has 15 amino acids. The ends lost 1 base at V and 6 bases at J; junction bases unmatched: 6. Germline lookup yields CDR1 SGHRS and CDR2 YFSETQ. CDR3: CASSLIAGGPGEQYF. DNA for the CDR3: TGCGCCAGCAGCTTGATAGCGGGAGGGCCGGGCGAGCAGTACTTC. Looking up the rest from reference TRBV5-1 and TRBJ2-7 gives the full variable domain: KAGVTQTPRYLIKTRGQQVTLSCSPISGHRSVSWYQQTPGQGLQFLFEYFSETQRNKGNFPGRFSGRQFSNSRSEMNVSTLELGDSALYLCASSLIAGGPGEQYFGPGTRLTVT.

This sequence joins TRBV28 and TRBJ1-6, with D unresolved. CDR3 length: 14 residues. Germline assignment: CDR1 MDHEN and CDR2 SYDVKM. Trimming shortened V by 7 bases and J by 9 bases, and 16 bases separated the two germline ends. The CDR3 DNA reads TGTGCCAGCACCCTAGCCACGGAAGGTTCACCCCTCCACTTT. Its translation: CASTLATEGSPLHF.

This clonotype was picked up a small number of times. The chain combines TRBV7-9 with TRBJ1-5; D remains unclear. Germline CDR1 is SEHNR and CDR2 is FQNEAQ (reference sequence). Trimming pared 5 bases from V and 2 bases from J, leaving 16 bases between. This CDR3 has 16 amino acids. The CDR3 protein is CASSSGPRMGNQPQHF. The CDR3 DNA reads as TGTGCCAGCAGCAGTGGGCCGAGGATGGGCAATCAGCCCCAGCATTTT.

This clonotype showed up just a few times. The J gene is TRBJ2-4, the V gene TRBV18; no reliable D call. Per the germline V gene, CDR1 is KGHSH and CDR2 is LQKENI. This CDR3 spans 14 amino acids. V lost 5 bases to trimming and J lost 0 bases, with 8 bases between them. CDR3 sequence (DNA): TGTGCCAGCTCAAATGACAAAGCCAAAAACATTCAGTACTTC. This codes for CASSNDKAKNIQYF. The full variable domain, with the rest looked up from reference TRBV18 and TRBJ2-4, is NAGVMQNPRHLVRRRGQEARLRCSPMKGHSHVYWYRQLPEEGLKFMVYLQKENIIDESGMPKERFSAEFPKEGPSILRIQQVVRGDSAAYFCASSNDKAKNIQYFGAGTRLSVL.

The V gene is TRBV20-1, the J gene TRBJ2-3; TRBD1 matches 7 bases. CDR1 and CDR2 (germline): DFQATT, SNEGSKA (reference sequence). This CDR3 is built from 14 residues. The trim removed 6 bases at V and 3 bases at J, leaving 9 bases unmatched. Here the CDR3 reads CSAPDRRGTDTQYF. The CDR3, as DNA: TGCAGTGCGCCGGACAGGCGTGGGACAGATACGCAGTATTTT.

The CDR3: CSAISPTGGVYNEQFF. CDR3 nucleotides: TGCAGTGCTATCTCACCCACGGGGGGGGTGTACAATGAGCAGTTCTTC. The V call is TRBV20-1, the J call TRBJ2-1; TRBD2 agrees at 8 bases. V lost 4 bases, J lost 4 bases, and 12 bases stayed unmatched. From germline, CDR1 is DFQATT and CDR2 SNEGSKA (reference sequence). The CDR3 runs 16 residues.

The chain has TRBV7-2 and TRBJ2-3; unclear D gene. Trimming took 7 bases from V and 0 from J, leaving 11 bases between them. This CDR3 comprises 14 residues. Germline-derived CDR1 and CDR2 are SGHTA and FQGNSA. The CDR3 protein is CASTLTSSTDTQYF. CDR3 DNA sequence: TGTGCCAGCACCCTGACTTCTAGCACAGATACGCAGTATTTT.